This TCR beta chain was sequenced for a study of shared clonotypes between healthy human individuals. In the naive CD8 group, cells lacked CD45RO and were positively selected for CCR7, so terminally differentiated effector memory CD45RA+ cells were left out. None of the donors, who were healthy HIV-negative adults, had recently had acute infections or vaccinations. For this clone: The antigen is undetermined.

The CDR3 contains 14 residues. The junction had 2 bases not matched to a gene; V was cut back by 2 bases and J by 3 bases. The germline CDR1 and CDR2 sequences are LGHNA and YNFKEQ. The assay ran at deep level. The repertoire was sequenced with immunoSEQ multiplex PCR; TCRdb's copy has only in-frame clones and lacks some. Of some 2.1 million clones in the sample, about 95% were seen once. Regarding the study as a whole: There were few donors, and this limited the genetic and exposure-history diversity represented. Roughly 5% of naive CD4 clonotypes were common to a handful of donors.

The chain carries TRBV4-2 and TRBJ2-5, with 8 bases lining up with TRBD2. The specimen was naive CD8+ T cells sorted from blood. The receptor's source is a man aged 18-30 years in good health. The CDR3 DNA reads as TGTGCCAGCAGCCAACCGGGACTAGAAGAGACCCAGTACTTC. This gives the protein CASSQPGLEETQYF.